Shown below are 22 T cell receptor beta chains from a single sample sequenced in a study of blood T cells in healthy people across ages. PCR was performed a second time for roughly 7 to 11 cycles using a sample-barcoded 5' primer and a J-beta primer mix. From the 5' RACE reads, TCRdb called clonotypes with MiXCR, one entry per CDR3 protein. The sample contains about 640,000 distinct CDR3 sequences, 58% of which appear only once. The specimen sequenced was blood. Receptors originate from a man in his sixties in good health.

The chain combines TRBV24-1 with TRBJ2-3; TRBD2 agrees at 7 bases. This CDR3 contains 13 residues. The V gene's germline CDR1 is KGHDR and CDR2 SFDVKD. Trimming took 9 bases from V and 2 from J; bases not matched to a gene: 4. CDR3 residues: CATREDNTDTQYF. CDR3 nucleotides: TGTGCCACCCGGGAGGACAACACAGATACGCAGTATTTT.

The chain uses TRBV20-1 and TRBJ2-5, with 10 bases aligning to TRBD2. The V gene end was trimmed by 5 bases and the J gene end by 5 bases; junction bases not matched to a gene: 14. The CDR3 is 16 residues long. The germline CDR1 and CDR2 sequences are DFQATT and SNEGSKA (reference sequence). The CDR3 spells CSAGPLPLAGVETQYF. CDR3 coding DNA: TGCAGTGCTGGGCCCCTCCCCCTAGCGGGGGTTGAGACCCAGTACTTC.

This clonotype was seen a handful of times. The chain couples TRBV4-1 to TRBJ2-5; D unclear. Judging by the DNA end, TRBJ2-7 fits better; the J call may be wrong. The germline gives CDR1 MGHRA, CDR2 YSYEKL. The CDR3 loop spans 16 amino acids. The CDR3 spells CASSQDSRRLYDEQYF. CDR3 coding DNA: TGCGCCAGCAGCCAAGATTCCCGCAGATTATACGACGAGCAGTACTTC.

This clonotype was detected only a few times. Written as DNA, the CDR3 is TGCAGCGTTCTGCCCGGGGGGGGCGTAGAGACCCAGTACTTC. This codes for CSVLPGGGVETQYF. The chain joins TRBV29-1 to TRBJ2-5; 8 nucleotides align to TRBD2. The CDR3 loop spans 14 amino acids. J was trimmed by 4 bases and V by 5 bases; bases with no gene match: 9. The germline V gene has CDR1 SQVTM and CDR2 ANQGSEA.

V is TRBV24-1 and J is TRBJ1-6; unclear D gene. The CDR3 spans 13 residues. CDR1 KGHDR and CDR2 SFDVKD come from the germline V gene. Trimming took off 5 bases at V and 8 bases at J, with 9 bases between the two ends. The CDR3 bases are TGTGCCACCAGTGCCGGAGCCCATTCACCCCTCCACTTT. This codes for CATSAGAHSPLHF.

The CDR3 protein is CASRPLAGDGYTF. Here the CDR3 DNA reads TGTGCCAGCAGACCGCTCGCGGGGGATGGCTACACCTTC. The chain uses TRBV6-5 and TRBJ1-2; a possible D gene is TRBD1 (5 bases). Germline CDR1 is MNHEY and CDR2 is SVGAGI. This CDR3 has 13 amino acids. Trimming took 6 bases from V and 6 from J, leaving 14 bases between them.

This chain joins TRBV20-1 and TRBJ2-7; TRBD1 aligns across 7 bases. This CDR3 region has 13 residues. Germline-derived CDR1 and CDR2 are DFQATT and SNEGSKA (reference sequence). The V gene end was trimmed by 6 bases and the J gene end by 2 bases; junction bases not matched to a gene: 7. CDR3 protein: CSAQTGNPYEQYF. CDR3 nucleotides: TGCAGTGCGCAGACAGGGAATCCCTACGAGCAGTACTTC.

This CDR3 is CASSPGQGLGNTEAFF. The DNA for the CDR3 is TGCGCCAGCAGCCCCGGACAGGGTTTGGGGAACACTGAAGCTTTCTTT. This chain connects TRBV5-1 to TRBJ1-1; 8 bases fit TRBD1. The V gene end was trimmed by 4 bases and the J gene end by 1 base; junction bases not matched to a gene: 9. The germline V gene has CDR1 SGHRS and CDR2 YFSETQ. The CDR3 spans 16 residues.

V usage is TRBV20-1 and J usage is TRBJ2-7; 9 nucleotides line up with TRBD1. V lost 3 bases, J lost 1 base, and 7 bases stayed unmatched. This CDR3 is built from 15 residues. CDR1 is DFQATT, CDR2 SNEGSKA, per germline (reference sequence). CDR3 DNA: TGCAGTGCTAGTTATCCGGGACAGGGATCCTACGAGCAGTACTTC. This encodes CSASYPGQGSYEQYF.

This clonotype was recorded a few times. One end of the junction does not line up with germline, which may come from a read error. The genes are TRBV2 and TRBJ2-7; 7 bases agree with TRBD1. The J call is doubtful: the DNA matches TRBJ2-4 better. Per the germline V gene, CDR1 is SNHLY and CDR2 is FYNNEI. The CDR3 is 18 residues long. In DNA form, the CDR3 reads TGTGCTAGCAGTGATCCGGCCTCAACAGGGGATTCCAAAAACATTCAGTACTTC. It translates to CASSDPASTGDSKNIQYF.

The J gene is TRBJ2-7, the V gene TRBV7-2; TRBD2 might be the D (7 bases). The assigned J gene may be wrong: the sequence end matches TRBJ2-5 better. From germline, CDR1 is SGHTA and CDR2 FQGNSA. The CDR3 runs 15 residues. CDR3 residues: CASSLFRGGEETQYF. For the CDR3, the DNA is TGTGCCAGCAGCCTTTTTAGGGGGGGGGAAGAGACCCAGTACTTC.

This sequence joins TRBV7-9 and TRBJ1-2, with TRBD1 as a possible D gene (5 bases). Trimming removed 1 base at V and 8 bases at J, with 11 bases between. Germline CDR1 SEHNR, CDR2 FQNEAQ (reference sequence). The CDR3 length is 13 residues. CDR3 in amino acids: CASSLDGDLGYTF. DNA of the CDR3: TGTGCCAGCAGCTTAGACGGGGACTTGGGCTACACCTTC.

The chain is built from TRBV2 and TRBJ1-2, with 9 bases lining up with TRBD1. This CDR3 spans 15 amino acids. The germline V gene has CDR1 SNHLY and CDR2 FYNNEI. Trimming at V came to 2 bases and at J to 3 bases, leaving 4 bases not matched to a gene. The CDR3 DNA reads as TGTGCCAGCAGTGAAAACAGGGGGCTGTACTATGGCTACACCTTC. Its translation: CASSENRGLYYGYTF.

The chain carries TRBV20-1 and TRBJ2-6; 9 positions match TRBD1. V was pared by 6 bases and J by 0 bases, with 9 bases of the junction left unmatched. The germline gives CDR1 DFQATT, CDR2 SNEGSKA (reference sequence). The CDR3 contains 17 residues. Written as DNA, the CDR3 is TGCAGTGCGGGCGGACAGGGGACTGTCTCTGGGGCCAACGTCCTGACTTTC. Translated: CSAGGQGTVSGANVLTF.

The rearrangement joins TRBV20-1 to TRBJ2-5; D gene ambiguous. V was clipped by 3 bases and J by 4 bases, with 9 bases between them. This CDR3 is 12 amino acids long. In germline, CDR1 is DFQATT, CDR2 SNEGSKA (reference sequence). The CDR3 region is CSASFSVETQYF. In DNA form, the CDR3 reads TGCAGTGCTAGTTTCTCCGTAGAGACCCAGTACTTC.

The rearrangement joins TRBV10-3 to TRBJ1-4, with 11 positions matching TRBD1. The CDR3 length is 13 residues. Looked up from germline, CDR1 is ENHRY and CDR2 is SYGVKD. V was pared by 6 bases and J by 6 bases, with 0 bases of the junction left unmatched. The CDR3 nucleotides read TGTGCCATCAGGGGACAGGGGGATGAAAAACTGTTTTTT. Protein product: CAIRGQGDEKLFF.

This clonotype came up a few times. The gene calls are TRBV7-9 and TRBJ2-4; 9 bases agree with TRBD2. V was clipped by 5 bases and J by 8 bases; unmatched bases: 7. This CDR3 has 14 amino acids. CDR1 is SEHNR and CDR2 is FQNEAQ in the germline V gene (reference sequence). The CDR3, as DNA: TGTGCCAGCAGCCCAAGCGGGGGGACGGACATTCAGTACTTC. It specifies CASSPSGGTDIQYF.

The chain couples TRBV10-3 to TRBJ2-5, with TRBD2 matching 15 bases. J was trimmed by 2 bases and V by 10 bases; bases with no gene match: 5. This CDR3 has 15 residues. The germline V gene encodes CDR1 ENHRY and CDR2 SYGVKD. Here the CDR3 reads CATGLAGGKQETQYF. The DNA for the CDR3 is TGTGCCACCGGACTAGCGGGGGGGAAGCAAGAGACCCAGTACTTC.

Regarding this clonotype: At one end the junction does not follow the germline gene, possibly because of a read error. CDR3: CAGSLWSGSYEQYF. The CDR3 DNA reads TGTGCCGGCAGCTTGTGGTCAGGGAGTTACGAGCAGTACTTC. This chain uses TRBV5-5 with TRBJ2-5; D possibly uses TRBD1 or TRBD2 (5 bases each). The J call is doubtful: the DNA matches TRBJ2-7 better. This CDR3 comprises 14 residues. Germline CDR1 SGHKS, CDR2 YYEKEE (reference sequence).

The genes are TRBV10-3 and TRBJ1-2; 7 nucleotides agree with TRBD1. V lost 4 bases to trimming and J lost 4 bases; unmatched junction nucleotides: 6. This CDR3 contains 14 residues. The germline gives CDR1 ENHRY, CDR2 SYGVKD. The CDR3 is CAISGEGQSYGYTF. The CDR3 bases are TGTGCCATCAGTGGGGAGGGACAGTCCTATGGCTACACCTTC.

This clonotype has a single count. The rearrangement links TRBV11-2 to TRBJ2-1; D is unresolved. Germline V gene sequence: CDR1 SGHAT, CDR2 FQNNGV. This CDR3 region has 15 residues. V was pared by 2 bases and J by 0 bases, with 8 bases between. CDR3 residues: CASSLMQSSYNEQFF. CDR3 nucleotides: TGTGCCAGCAGCTTAATGCAGAGCTCCTACAATGAGCAGTTCTTC. The full variable domain, rest sourced from reference TRBV11-2 and TRBJ2-1, is EAGVAQSPRYKIIEKRQSVAFWCNPISGHATLYWYQQILGQGPKLLIQFQNNGVVDDSQLPKDRFSAERLKGVDSTLKIQPAKLEDSAVYLCASSLMQSSYNEQFFGPGTRLTVL.

V and J are TRBV10-3 and TRBJ2-5; 11 nucleotides match TRBD1. The V segment lost 6 bases and the J segment 1 base; nucleotides outside the gene matches: 4. Germline assignment: CDR1 ENHRY and CDR2 SYGVKD. This CDR3 comprises 15 residues. The CDR3 reads CAISRGTGGQETQYF. Here the CDR3 DNA reads TGTGCCATCAGCCGAGGGACAGGGGGCCAAGAGACCCAGTACTTC.